This T cell receptor (beta chain) appears in the sequencing data of a study of T-cell reconstitution after alpha-beta-depleted transplantation in children. During its preparation, the TCRbeta library received unique molecular identifiers. TCRdb re-called the PCR reads through MiXCR, storing one row per CDR3 protein. The table lists 190,000 or so distinct CDR3 sequences, about 6.8% of them singletons. The length of the CDR3 is 15 residues. This clonotype was counted many times. The specimen comprised PBMCs from the stem cell graft donor, sampled from the stem cell graft. The sequence came from a human donor who donated a stem cell graft to a child with Wiskott-Aldrich syndrome. The chain carries TRBV21-1 and TRBJ1-2; TRBD1, the table's D call, was not compared with the DNA. TRBV21-1 is recorded as a pseudogene. The CDR3 region has the DNA TGTGCCAGCAGCAAAGATGAGGGGCGCAGCTATGGCTACACCTTC. Its translation is CASSKDEGRSYGYTF.